A selection of T cell receptor beta chains follows, all from one sample in a study of cytomegalovirus exposure and HLA in healthy donors. The data were produced by immunoSEQ multiplex PCR, yet TCRdb's version contains in-frame clones alone and is incomplete. The profile shows around 170,000 clones, around 84% of them singletons. The sample was PBMCs. These TCRs come from a woman aged 45-60 years in good health and CMV-seropositive. The CDR3 runs from the conserved cysteine through the conserved F or W. A D gene is named only where the DNA matches it firmly. Clone size is given for some rows only: seen once, a few or many times, or a class if the clone is expanded.

TRBD2,.,TRBV7-9,TRBJ2-5,TGTGCCAGCAGCCTAGCGGAGTCCGAGACCCAGTACTTC,CASSLAESETQYF
TRBD1,.,TRBV5-1,TRBJ2-1,TGCGCCAGCACTTCGGGACAGGCGAACAATGAGCAGTTCTTC,CASTSGQANNEQFF
.,few,TRBV5-1,TRBJ1-3,TGCGCCAGCAGCTTGACCGGGAGCGCTGGAAACACCATATATTTT,CASSLTGSAGNTIYF
.,once,TRBV30,TRBJ1-3,TGTGCCTGGAACCTAGGGACACCTGGAAACACCATATATTTT,CAWNLGTPGNTIYF
TRBD2,.,TRBV6-5,TRBJ2-1,TGTGCCAGCAGTGCTTGGACTAGCGGTCACAATGAGCAGTTCTTC,CASSAWTSGHNEQFF
.,.,TRBV28,TRBJ2-1,TGTGCCAGCAGTTTCGAGCAGGGAATGAGGAATGAGCAGTTCTTC,CASSFEQGMRNEQFF
.,.,TRBV30,TRBJ2-2,TGTGCCTGGAGTGTAAGACGGGACACCGGGGAGCTGTTTTTT,CAWSVRRDTGELFF
TRBD1,.,TRBV7-8,TRBJ1-2,TGTGCCAGCAGCTTAGGTGGGACAGGGTCTTCCAGGATGGATGGCTACACCTTC,CASSLGGTGSSRMDGYTF
.,few,TRBV15,TRBJ1-3,TGTGCCACCAGCAGAGATCTTGGAAACACCATATATTTT,CATSRDLGNTIYF
.,.,TRBV6-6,TRBJ1-5,TGTGCCAGCAGTTACTCCCAGTATAGCAATCAGCCCCAGCATTTT,CASSYSQYSNQPQHF
.,.,TRBV14,TRBJ2-7,TGTGCCAGCAGCCAAGTCTGGGCAGGCGAGCAGTACTTC,CASSQVWAGEQYF
TRBD2,.,TRBV9,TRBJ2-1,TGTGCCAGCAGCGTAGATCCAACAACTCGGCGGGGGTCTTTGAGCTCCTACAATGAGCAGTTCTTC,CASSVDPTTRRGSLSSYNEQFF
TRBD2,.,TRBV7-2,TRBJ2-7,TGTGCCAGCAGCCCCCGGGGGGGAAGCGACGAGCAGTACTTC,CASSPRGGSDEQYF
.,.,TRBV19,TRBJ1-4,TGTGCCAGTAGTATCCCAGGGATCTCAACTAATGAAAAACTGTTTTTT,CASSIPGISTNEKLFF
.,.,TRBV7-8,TRBJ1-2,TGTGCCAGCAGCTTTCGGGCTAACTATGGCTACACCTTC,CASSFRANYGYTF
.,once,TRBV4-2,TRBJ2-2,TGTGCCAGCAGCCAAGATGTACTAGCCAGCGGGGAGCTGTTTTTT,CASSQDVLASGELFF
TRBD2,.,TRBV9,TRBJ2-1,TGTGCCAGCAGCGTTCTAGCGGAGTCCTACAGTGAGCAGTTCTTC,CASSVLAESYSEQFF
TRBD1,.,TRBV28,TRBJ1-5,TGTGCCAGCAGTGACCCGACAGGGAGCGGCAATCAGCCCCAGCATTTT,CASSDPTGSGNQPQHF
.,few,TRBV6-1,TRBJ1-3,TGTGCCAGCAGTTATTCCGGAAACACCATATATTTT,CASSYSGNTIYF
.,.,TRBV29-1,TRBJ1-3,TGCAGCGTTGAACTAAACTCTGGAAACACCATATATTTT,CSVELNSGNTIYF
.,.,TRBV6-1,TRBJ1-2,TGTGCCAGCAGGGGTACGGGAAGCTATGGCTACACCTTC,CASRGTGSYGYTF
.,.,TRBV21-1,TRBJ1-1,TGTGCCAGCAGACAGGGTGGAACTGAAGCTTTCTTT,CASRQGGTEAFF
TRBD1,.,TRBV11-2,TRBJ1-4,TGTGCCAGCAGCTTACCGACAGGGGGAATCGAAAAACTGTTTTTT,CASSLPTGGIEKLFF
TRBD1,.,TRBV15,TRBJ1-2,TGTGCCACCAGCGGAGACAGGGGGAGCTCCTATGGCTACACCTTC,CATSGDRGSSYGYTF
.,.,TRBV5-6,TRBJ2-7,TGTGCCAGCAGCTTCACGGACTCCTCCTACGAGCAGTACTTC,CASSFTDSSYEQYF
TRBD1,once,TRBV4-3,TRBJ2-7,TGCGCCAGCAGCCCCGACAGGGGGGGCTCCTACGAGCAGTACTTC,CASSPDRGGSYEQYF
TRBD1,.,TRBV13,TRBJ1-6,TGTGCCAGCAGCTCTGGACAGGCGGGGAATTCACCCCTCCACTTT,CASSSGQAGNSPLHF
.,.,TRBV2,TRBJ1-2,TGTGCCAGCAGACCTGACGACAGGTTCGGCTACACCTTC,CASRPDDRFGYTF
TRBD2,.,TRBV9,TRBJ2-3,TGTGCCAGCAGCGTAGGCGGGGCGGGGGGAAGCACAGATACGCAGTATTTT,CASSVGGAGGSTDTQYF
.,.,TRBV12-5,TRBJ2-1,TGTGCTAGTGGTTTGCCGGGAAGCAATGAGCAGTTCTTC,CASGLPGSNEQFF
TRBD1,.,TRBV18,TRBJ2-7,TGTGCCAGCTCACTCCCCGGGACAGCCTACGAGCAGTACTTC,CASSLPGTAYEQYF
TRBD1,.,TRBV19,TRBJ1-2,TGTGCCAGTAGTAGGGCGGGACAGGGTCCCTATGGCTACACCTTC,CASSRAGQGPYGYTF
.,.,TRBV19,TRBJ1-3,TGTGCCAGTAGTATTTCACGACAGGCCGGCTCTGGAAACACCATATATTTT,CASSISRQAGSGNTIYF
TRBD2,.,TRBV11-2,TRBJ2-3,TGTGCCAGCAGCCCAAATGGACTAGCGGGGAACACAGATACGCAGTATTTT,CASSPNGLAGNTDTQYF
TRBD2,.,TRBV27,TRBJ2-5,TGTGCCAGCGGACTAGCGGGGGGCTACCAACGGGCCCAGTACTTC,CASGLAGGYQRAQYF
TRBD1,once,TRBV12-5,TRBJ2-5,TGTGCTAGTGGCCCGGGACAGGTAACGTGGGAGACCCAGTACTTC,CASGPGQVTWETQYF
TRBD2,.,TRBV9,TRBJ2-2,TGTGCCAGCAGCGTAGCCCTCACTAGCGGGGGGTACACGAACACCGGGGAGCTGTTTTTT,CASSVALTSGGYTNTGELFF
TRBD1,.,TRBV28,TRBJ2-5,TGTGCCAGCAGTTCAAATCAGGGGGAAGAGACCCAGTACTTC,CASSSNQGEETQYF
.,few,TRBV2,TRBJ1-3,TGTGCCAGCAGCCTAGGGGGGGAAAGAAACACCATATATTTT,CASSLGGERNTIYF
TRBD1,.,TRBV6-1,TRBJ1-2,TGTGCCAGCAGTGAGACAGGGCTCTATGGCTACACCTTC,CASSETGLYGYTF
.,.,TRBV5-4,TRBJ2-6,TGTGCCAGCAGCCTTCAGATAGGCGGGGAATTCTCTGGGGCCAACGTCCTGACTTTC,CASSLQIGGEFSGANVLTF